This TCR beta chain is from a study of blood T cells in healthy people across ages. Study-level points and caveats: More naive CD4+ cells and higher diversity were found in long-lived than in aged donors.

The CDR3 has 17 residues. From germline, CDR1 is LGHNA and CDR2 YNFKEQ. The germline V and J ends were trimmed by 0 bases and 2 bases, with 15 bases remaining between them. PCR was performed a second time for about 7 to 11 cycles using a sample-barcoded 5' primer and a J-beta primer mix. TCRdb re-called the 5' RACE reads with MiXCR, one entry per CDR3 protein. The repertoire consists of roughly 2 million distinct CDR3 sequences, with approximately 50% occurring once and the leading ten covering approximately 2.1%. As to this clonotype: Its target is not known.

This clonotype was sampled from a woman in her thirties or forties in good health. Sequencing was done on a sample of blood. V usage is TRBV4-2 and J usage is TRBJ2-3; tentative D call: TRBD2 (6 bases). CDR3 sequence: CASSQDGGAPHTDTQYF. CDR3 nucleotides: TGTGCCAGCAGCCAAGATGGCGGGGCGCCCCACACAGATACGCAGTATTTT.